A single sample gave rise to the 2 T cell receptor beta chains below, sequenced in a study of glioma-infiltrating T cells after dendritic cell vaccination. Sample time point: after dendritic cell vaccination, including at tumor progression/relapse. Data came from immunoSEQ multiplex PCR; TCRdb stores just in-frame clones and leaves some out. The table lists about 65,000 clones, 86% of them singletons. The starting material was blood, obtained after dendritic cell vaccination. The source is a human donor with glioblastoma.

The genes are TRBV6-1 and TRBJ1-5; TRBD1 agrees at 7 bases. Trimming removed 5 bases from V and 5 bases from J; junction bases left unmatched: 9. The germline gives CDR1 MNHNS, CDR2 SASEGT. The CDR3 runs to 15 residues. CDR3 loop: CASSRGTAGDQPQHF. The CDR3 bases are TGTGCCAGCAGTCGGGGGACAGCAGGGGATCAGCCCCAGCATTTT.

This clone was picked up one time. The chain is built from TRBV2 and TRBJ1-2; TRBD1 aligns across 7 bases. The length of the CDR3 is 14 residues. V lost 6 bases and J lost 6; bases outside the gene matches: 10. From germline, CDR1 is SNHLY and CDR2 FYNNEI. This CDR3 reads CASRRDRWNDGYTF. The CDR3 bases are TGTGCCAGCAGAAGGGACAGATGGAATGATGGCTACACCTTC.